The rows below give T cell receptor beta chains drawn from one sample of a study of T cells in Graves' hyperthyroidism and ophthalmopathy. TCRdb passed the multiplex PCR reads through MiXCR, listing each CDR3 protein once. The repertoire consists of roughly 500,000 distinct CDR3 sequences, with 40% to 50% occurring once and the leading ten covering roughly 45%. Sequences were obtained from peripheral blood or thyroid tissue (not recorded which). The source of these receptors is an adult woman with Graves' disease, either hyperthyroidism or ophthalmopathy (not recorded which). Both conserved end residues are part of each CDR3. Fields, in order: D gene, J gene, clone size, V gene, CDR3 protein, CDR3 DNA. A D gene is named only where the DNA matches it firmly. Clone sizes are given selectively: once, few, many, or a class where the clone is expanded.

. | TRBJ1-1 | . | TRBV5-1 | CTSRPGTLRGTEAFF | TGCACCAGCAGACCCGGGACTCTAAGGGGCACTGAAGCTTTCTTT
TRBD2 | TRBJ2-7 | . | TRBV3-1 | CASSQDQRGSYEQYF | TGTGCCAGCAGCCAAGACCAGCGGGGGTCCTACGAGCAGTACTTC
TRBD1 | TRBJ1-1 | . | TRBV20-1 | CSARVQGAQNTEAFF | TGCAGTGCTAGAGTCCAGGGGGCCCAGAACACTGAAGCTTTCTTT
TRBD1 | TRBJ2-2 | many | TRBV2 | CASSVQGQGNTGELFF | TGTGCCAGCAGTGTTCAGGGACAGGGGAACACCGGGGAGCTGTTTTTT
. | TRBJ1-1 | . | TRBV6-1 | CASSGYLWTEAFF | TGTGCCAGCAGTGGGTACCTATGGACTGAAGCTTTCTTT
. | TRBJ2-7 | . | TRBV14 | CASSVESYSYEQYF | TGTGCCAGCAGCGTGGAGTCGTACTCCTACGAGCAGTACTTC
. | TRBJ2-5 | . | TRBV20-1 | CSATLPGPLETQYF | TGCAGTGCTACCCTCCCGGGGCCCTTGGAGACCCAGTACTTC
TRBD1 | TRBJ1-1 | . | TRBV29-1 | CSVDLRQGMNTEAFF | TGCAGCGTTGATTTGAGACAGGGGATGAACACTGAAGCTTTCTTT
. | TRBJ1-6 | . | TRBV2 | CASTGHHNSPLHF | TGTGCCAGCACGGGACATCATAATTCACCCCTCCACTTT
. | TRBJ2-7 | . | TRBV7-3 | CASSFDLNYEQYF | TGTGCCAGCAGCTTCGACCTGAACTACGAGCAGTACTTC
. | TRBJ1-1 | many | TRBV19 | CASSEIEGGSTEAFF | TGTGCCAGTAGTGAGATTGAGGGAGGTAGCACTGAAGCTTTCTTT
. | TRBJ1-3 | . | TRBV19 | CASRERTSGNTTYF | TGTGCCAGTAGGGAGAGGACCTCTGGAAACACCACATATTTT
. | TRBJ1-5 | many | TRBV10-3 | CAISDNYQPQHF | TGTGCCATCAGTGACAATTATCAGCCCCAGCATTTT
. | TRBJ2-5 | few | TRBV14 | CASSQEERTQYF | TGTGCCAGCAGCCAAGAGGAAAGGACCCAGTACTTC
. | TRBJ2-5 | . | TRBV25-1 | CASSAFDRNQETQYF | TGTGCCAGCAGTGCTTTCGACAGGAACCAAGAGACCCAGTACTTC
. | TRBJ2-6 | few | TRBV7-2 | CASSLKPRPGANVLTF | TGTGCCAGCAGCTTAAAACCCCGGCCAGGGGCCAACGTCCTGACTTTC
TRBD1 | TRBJ1-4 | . | TRBV7-8 | CASQGAYEKLFF | TGTGCTAGTCAGGGGGCCTATGAAAAACTGTTTTTT
TRBD2 | TRBJ2-2 | . | TRBV7-2 | CASSLVGTSGGNTGELFF | TGTGCCAGCAGCTTAGTAGGGACTAGCGGGGGGAACACCGGGGAGCTGTTTTTT